This T cell receptor beta chain emerged from a study of T cell changes during pregnancy in multiple sclerosis. Sequenced by immunoSEQ multiplex PCR; TCRdb stores in-frame clones only, minus some. The data show about 36,000 clones, 85% to 95% seen once. Germline CDR1 SGHRS, CDR2 YFSETQ. This CDR3 spans 19 amino acids. J gave up 8 bases and V 2 bases, and 15 bases lay outside the gene matches. The receptor was isolated from a female donor with multiple sclerosis, enrolled in a pregnancy study. The chain is built from TRBV5-1 and TRBJ2-4; 14 nucleotides agree with TRBD2. Sequencing used PBMCs (not recorded whether the cells were cultured). The DNA for the CDR3 is TGCGCCAGCAGCTTACTTCCCGGGACTAGCGGGAGAAGGAAATACATTCAGTACTTC. It is translated as CASSLLPGTSGRRKYIQYF.